These 6 T cell receptor beta chains share one sample of origin, sequenced in a study of T-cell reconstitution after alpha-beta-depleted transplantation in children. TCRbeta library preparation incorporated unique molecular identifiers. MiXCR was run by TCRdb on the PCR reads, yielding one entry per CDR3 protein. Of 300,000 to 400,000 distinct CDR3 sequences listed, less than 15% are singletons. Here the sequenced sample was PBMCs, taken from the stem cell graft. These receptors originate from a human donor who donated a stem cell graft to a child with Fanconi anemia.

This clonotype was recorded a few times. V and J are TRBV20-1 and TRBJ1-4; D remains ambiguous. The length of the CDR3 is 13 residues. The germline gives CDR1 DFQATT, CDR2 SNEGSKA (reference sequence). The CDR3 DNA reads TGCAGCCTATGGAAGGGCTATAATGAAAAACTGTTTTTT. Protein sequence: CSLWKGYNEKLFF.

In this sample, this clonotype turned up a few times. J is TRBJ2-7 and V is TRBV18; tentative D call: TRBD2 (6 bases). This CDR3 is 14 amino acids long. Germline CDR1 reads KGHSH; CDR2 reads LQKENI. Between the trimmed V and J ends, which lost 6 bases and 5 bases, there was a span of 17 bases. The CDR3 spells CASSNDKGGHEQYF. The CDR3, as DNA: TGTGCCAGCTCTAATGATAAGGGAGGTCACGAGCAGTACTTC.

Many counts were recorded for this clonotype. The J gene is TRBJ2-3, the V gene TRBV29-1; perhaps TRBD2 as D (5 bases). The germline V gene encodes CDR1 SQVTM and CDR2 ANQGSEA. This CDR3 has 14 amino acids. V lost 2 bases and J 0 bases, leaving 9 bases between the germline ends. Here the CDR3 DNA reads TGCAGCGTTGAAAGGTGGGAGAGCACAGATACGCAGTATTTT. Amino acids: CSVERWESTDTQYF.

This clonotype was counted many times. This chain connects TRBV5-4 to TRBJ1-1; D call uncertain. The CDR3 spans 15 residues. V shed 0 bases and J shed 0 bases, with 9 bases lying between them. The germline V gene has CDR1 SGHNT and CDR2 YYREEE (reference sequence). CDR3 DNA: TGTGCCAGCAGCTTGGCCCTGGGGATGAACACTGAAGCTTTCTTT. Protein sequence: CASSLALGMNTEAFF. Complete variable domain (other parts from reference TRBV5-4 and TRBJ1-1): ETGVTQSPTHLIKTRGQQVTLRCSSQSGHNTVSWYQQALGQGPQFIFQYYREEENGRGNFPPRFSGLQFPNYSSELNVNALELDDSALYLCASSLALGMNTEAFFGQGTRLTVV.

Only one count was recorded for this clonotype. In this CDR3 the conserved last residue, phenylalanine or tryptophan, is missing, so a read error is likely. The rearrangement uses TRBV28 and TRBJ2-7, with D possibly being TRBD2 (7 bases). CDR1 and CDR2 (germline): MDHEN, SYDVKM. This CDR3 has 16 amino acids. The V end was cut by 5 bases, the J end by 4 bases, with 21 bases between. CDR3: CASSQGGQRGLYEQYI. The CDR3 region has the DNA TGTGCCAGCAGTCAGGGTGGACAGCGGGGCTTGTACGAGCAGTACATC.

This clonotype was seen a few times. The chain recombines TRBV4-3 with TRBJ2-3, with unresolved D. Trimming took off 0 bases at V and 2 bases at J, with 6 bases between the two ends. The V gene's germline CDR1 is LGHNA and CDR2 YSLEER. CDR3 length: 14 amino acids. CDR3 nucleotides: TGCGCCAGCAGCCAAGATCGAGTCACAGATACGCAGTATTTT. It yields the protein CASSQDRVTDTQYF.